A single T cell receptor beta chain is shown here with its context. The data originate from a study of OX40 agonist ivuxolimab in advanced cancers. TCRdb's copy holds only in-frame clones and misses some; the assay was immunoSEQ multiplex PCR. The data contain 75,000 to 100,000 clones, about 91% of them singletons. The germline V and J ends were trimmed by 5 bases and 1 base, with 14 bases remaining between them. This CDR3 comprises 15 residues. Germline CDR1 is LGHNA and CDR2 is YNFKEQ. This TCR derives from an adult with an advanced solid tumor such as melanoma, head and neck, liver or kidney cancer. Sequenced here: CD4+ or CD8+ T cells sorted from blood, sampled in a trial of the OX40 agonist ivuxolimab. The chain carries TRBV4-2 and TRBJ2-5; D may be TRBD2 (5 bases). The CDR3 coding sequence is TGTGCCAGCAGCTTGAGCGGCACTGCCCAAGAGACCCAGTACTTC. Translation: CASSLSGTAQETQYF.